A selection of T cell receptor beta chains follows, all from one sample in a study of breast tumors, draining lymph nodes, adjacent tissues. TCRdb processed the multiplex PCR reads anew with MiXCR; each CDR3 protein has one entry. The repertoire holds 150,000 or so distinct CDR3 sequences, with around a third as singletons. The source material was axillary lymph node tissue. These TCRs come from a female donor with breast cancer. Some clones in this sample may be carry-over from other donors' samples. Both conserved end residues are part of each CDR3. A D gene is named only where the DNA matches it firmly. Only some rows state a clone size, as once, few, many or a class for expanded clones.

d_call	clone_size	v_call	j_call	cdr3_nt	cdr3_aa
.	.	TRBV7-3	TRBJ2-7	TGTGCCAGCAGCTTAAGCTGGGTCTCGGGGTACCTGACCTACGAGCAGTACTTC	CASSLSWVSGYLTYEQYF
.	.	TRBV5-4	TRBJ2-1	TGTGCCAGCAGCGACACTCCGGGCTCCTACAATGAGCAGTTCTTC	CASSDTPGSYNEQFF
.	many	TRBV6-2/TRBV6-3	TRBJ1-2	TGTGCCAGCAGTTACTCGAGTTTACAGAGGACCGATGGCTACACCTTC	CASSYSSLQRTDGYTF
.	many	TRBV7-7	TRBJ2-5	TGTGCTAGCAGCTTGGGGACCCGGGGGTGGGAAGGAGAGACCCAGTACTTC	CASSLGTRGWEGETQYF
.	once	TRBV2	TRBJ2-3	TGTGCCAGCAGCGGCATGGCCGGCACGCAGTATTTT	CASSGMAGTQYF
TRBD1	many	TRBV20-1	TRBJ2-5	TGCAGTGCTTCGACTGAGTGGGGCGGGGGACAGGGGGCTGAGACCCAGTACTTC	CSASTEWGGGQGAETQYF
.	once	TRBV14	TRBJ1-6	TGTGCCAGCAGCCGTAATAGCGGGGCTGGTAGTTCACCCCTCCACTTT	CASSRNSGAGSSPLHF
TRBD1	.	TRBV12-3/TRBV12-4	TRBJ1-6	TGTGCCAGCAGTTTTTTGCAGGGGGGAAGGTCACCCCTCCACTTT	CASSFLQGGRSPLHF
.	few	TRBV7-3	TRBJ1-1	TGTGCCAGCAGCTTACTCTCGGGCGGCTACACTGAAGCTTTCTTT	CASSLLSGGYTEAFF
TRBD1	.	TRBV6-5	TRBJ2-2	TGTGCCAGCAGTCACGGGACAGGGCGGTGGGGCGACACCGGGGAGCTGTTTTTT	CASSHGTGRWGDTGELFF
.	few	TRBV4-1	TRBJ1-1	TGCGCCAGCAGCCCGGGATGGACGGACGGGAACACTGAAGCTTTCTTT	CASSPGWTDGNTEAFF
.	many	TRBV20-1	TRBJ2-6	TGCAGTGCTAGACAGGGTGCCGGGGCCAACGTCCTGATTTTC	CSARQGAGANVLIF
.	few	TRBV11-2	TRBJ2-5	TGTGCCAGCAGATCCCCTGGACCGTCGAGAGAGACCCAGTACTTC	CASRSPGPSRETQYF
.	few	TRBV3-1	TRBJ1-1	TGTGCCAGCAGCCGCTTGGGGCGGAACACTGAAGCTTTCTTT	CASSRLGRNTEAFF
.	many	TRBV7-9	TRBJ1-2	TGTGCCAGCAGCTTAGCAACAGTCCGGGGCTACACCTTC	CASSLATVRGYTF
.	few	TRBV28	TRBJ1-1	TGTGCCAGCAGGATCACCCTCAACACTGAAGCTTTCTTT	CASRITLNTEAFF
TRBD2	many	TRBV19	TRBJ2-3	TGTGCCAGTAGTATAGGTGCTAGCGGGAGCACAGATACGCAGTATTTT	CASSIGASGSTDTQYF
.	.	TRBV28	TRBJ2-1	TGTGCCAGCAGTTTACATACTCGTTTCGGAGTTAAGTTCTTC	CASSLHTRFGVKFF
.	many	TRBV9	TRBJ2-3	TGTGCCAGCAGCGTAGGCACTATAGGTGATACGCAGTATTTT	CASSVGTIGDTQYF
.	many	TRBV7-8	TRBJ2-5	TGTGCCAGCAGCCAGGAGGAGACAGGTGGGACCCAGTACTTC	CASSQEETGGTQYF
TRBD2	once	TRBV12-3/TRBV12-4	TRBJ2-3	TGTGCCAGCAGTAGCGGGGGGGCACGCACAGATACGCAGTATTTT	CASSSGGARTDTQYF
.	once	TRBV12-3/TRBV12-4	TRBJ1-4	TGTGCCAGCAGTTCCCGACCGGGACTAGCGGGAGGGCGGAAGAATGAAAAACTGTTTTTT	CASSSRPGLAGGRKNEKLFF
.	.	TRBV9	TRBJ1-1	TGTGCCAGCAGCGTAGGAACTCAGGGGTCGAACACTGAAGCTTTCTTT	CASSVGTQGSNTEAFF
TRBD2	many	TRBV9	TRBJ2-4	TGTGCCAGCAGCATGACTAGCGATGTAGCCAAAAACATTCAGTACTTC	CASSMTSDVAKNIQYF
.	many	TRBV13	TRBJ1-2	TGTGCCAGCAGCTTAGATGGGGAGGGAGACTATGGCTACACCTTC	CASSLDGEGDYGYTF
.	many	TRBV20-1	TRBJ2-5	TGCAGTAGGACAGACCAAGAGACCCAGTCCTTC	CSRTDQETQSF
.	once	TRBV9	TRBJ1-1	TGTGCCAGCAGCGTAGGCTGGAACACTGAAGCTTTCTTT	CASSVGWNTEAFF
.	many	TRBV14	TRBJ1-3	TGTGCCAGCAGCCTCTATAGGGGACGAAAGGGAAACACCATATATTTT	CASSLYRGRKGNTIYF
.	.	TRBV10-2	TRBJ1-1	TGCGCCAGCAGTGAGTGGGAAAACTCGGCTTTCTTT	CASSEWENSAFF
.	many	TRBV6-2/TRBV6-3	TRBJ1-5	TGTGCCAGCAGCCCGACAGCTTACAATCAGCCCCAGCATTTT	CASSPTAYNQPQHF
.	many	TRBV12-1	TRBJ2-3	TGTGCCAGCAGCTGGACTAAAACAGATACGCAGTATTTT	CASSWTKTDTQYF
TRBD2	many	TRBV11-2	TRBJ2-7	TGTGCCAGCAGCCCAAGGACTAGCGGGGCCGACGAGCAGTACTTC	CASSPRTSGADEQYF
.	many	TRBV9	TRBJ1-6	TGTGCCAGCAGCGCCGCCGGGTCGAATTCACCCCTCCACTTT	CASSAAGSNSPLHF
TRBD2	many	TRBV15	TRBJ2-5	TGTGCCACCAGCAGAGATATGGGGGGGTTTGAGACCCAGTACTTC	CATSRDMGGFETQYF
TRBD1	once	TRBV7-3	TRBJ1-1	TGTGCCAGCAGCGAGACAGGGGTTATGAACACTGAAGCTCTCTTT	CASSETGVMNTEALF
.	few	TRBV19	TRBJ1-1	TGTGCCAGTAGTATAGTTTTGACAGGTTGGGCTTTCTTT	CASSIVLTGWAFF
.	few	TRBV6-2/TRBV6-3	TRBJ1-2	TGTGCCAGCAGCTCCCAAGGTCGGGAGTATGGCTACACCTTC	CASSSQGREYGYTF
.	many	TRBV7-9	TRBJ2-7	TGTGCCAGCAGCCCCCGGGGTGGGGCTTCCAAACGTGCGTACTTC	CASSPRGGASKRAYF
.	many	TRBV14	TRBJ1-6	TGTGCCAGCAGCCAATTCGTGAGTTATAATTCACCCCTCCACTTT	CASSQFVSYNSPLHF
.	.	TRBV5-5	TRBJ1-6	TGTGCCAGCAGCTTGTTGACAGGCCTCCACTTT	CASSLLTGLHF
TRBD1	many	TRBV6-5	TRBJ2-7	TGTGCCAGCAGTTACTCGGGACAGGGGACCTACGAGCAGTACTTC	CASSYSGQGTYEQYF
.	.	TRBV10-2	TRBJ2-3	TGCGCCAGCAGTGAGCACGGCAGGGATGTTACCACAGATACGCAGTATTTT	CASSEHGRDVTTDTQYF
.	many	TRBV27	TRBJ2-7	TGTGCCAGCAGTTTCAACCCTTCCTACGAGCAGTACTTC	CASSFNPSYEQYF
.	.	TRBV5-1	TRBJ1-4	TGCGCCAGCAGCTTGACGTCATCAACTAATGAAAAACTGTTTTTT	CASSLTSSTNEKLFF
.	many	TRBV20-1	TRBJ2-2	TGCAGTGCTATACGGGGGTCGGGCACCGGGGAGCTGTTTTTT	CSAIRGSGTGELFF
TRBD1	many	TRBV10-3	TRBJ1-2	TGTGCCATCAGTGATCCCGGGACAGTATATGGCTACACCTTC	CAISDPGTVYGYTF
.	.	TRBV11-2	TRBJ1-5	TGTGCCAGCAGCTTAGGGGGTCCGGCGTACTATAGCAATCAGCCCCAGCATTTT	CASSLGGPAYYSNQPQHF
.	.	TRBV20-1	TRBJ2-2	TGCAGTGCTAGCCTGGACAGGGAGCTGTTTTTT	CSASLDRELFF
TRBD2	.	TRBV2	TRBJ2-3	TGTGCCAGGGGGCTAGCGGGAGGGCCAGATACGCAGTATTTT	CARGLAGGPDTQYF
TRBD1	few	TRBV2	TRBJ1-1	TGTGCCAGCAGTCCCGGGACAGTACGGGGTACTGAAGCTTTCTTT	CASSPGTVRGTEAFF
.	few	TRBV6-2/TRBV6-3	TRBJ2-7	TGTGCCAGCAGTTACGTCGGAGGGCAGTACTTC	CASSYVGGQYF
TRBD1	many	TRBV7-2	TRBJ2-5	TGTGCCAGCAGCTTAGTAGCAGGGGGAGAGAGCCAGTACTTC	CASSLVAGGESQYF
TRBD1	many	TRBV5-6	TRBJ1-5	TGTGCCAGCAGCTTGGGAGCAACAGGGGTCAATCAGCCCCAGCATTTT	CASSLGATGVNQPQHF
.	many	TRBV4-1	TRBJ2-3	TGCGCCAGCAGCGCCCCTCCGGGGGATACGCAGTATTTT	CASSAPPGDTQYF